The next 7 T cell receptor beta chains were all read from a single sample in a study of blood T cell repertoires in COVID-19. Profiled with immunoSEQ multiplex PCR; TCRdb holds only in-frame clones, not every one. Of around 100,000 clones detected, roughly nine tenths appear once; the ten largest clones hold 6.2%. Specimen: peripheral blood. The origin of the receptors is a human donor in a cohort sampled during active COVID-19.

The V and J genes are TRBV5-4 and TRBJ1-4; 9 bases line up with TRBD1. Germline assignment: CDR1 SGHNT and CDR2 YYREEE (reference sequence). V gave up 4 bases and J gave up 8 bases; unmatched junction bases: 9. CDR3 length: 15 residues. In DNA, the CDR3 is TGTGCCAGCAGCCGCATGGGACAGGGCCGCGAAAAACTGTTTTTT. Protein sequence: CASSRMGQGREKLFF.

The chain couples TRBV2 to TRBJ1-4, with D unresolved. Germline V gene sequence: CDR1 SNHLY, CDR2 FYNNEI. CDR3 length: 14 residues. The V and J ends lost 4 bases and 5 bases respectively, with 11 bases between them. In nucleotides, the CDR3 is TGTGCCAGCAGTGGCCCCAGTGGCAATGAAAAACTGTTTTTT. It translates to CASSGPSGNEKLFF.

This clone is a singleton in its sample. The chain joins TRBV29-1 to TRBJ2-3, with 13 bases aligning to TRBD2. The CDR3 loop spans 16 amino acids. The trim removed 7 bases at V and 8 bases at J, leaving 15 bases unmatched. Germline loops: CDR1 SQVTM, CDR2 ANQGSEA. In DNA form, the CDR3 reads TGCAGCGGGACTAGCGGGGGTACCACCCACAGTGGTACGCAGTATTTT. This codes for CSGTSGGTTHSGTQYF.

The V call is TRBV7-3, the J call TRBJ2-1, with 8 bases matching TRBD2. The CDR3 contains 17 residues. The V gene's germline CDR1 is SGHTA and CDR2 FQGTGA. With 5 bases clipped from V and 0 bases from J, the junction kept 9 bases outside the gene matches. CDR3 sequence reads: CASSPSLAGSSYNEQFF. CDR3 in DNA: TGTGCCAGCAGCCCAAGCTTAGCGGGGAGCTCCTACAATGAGCAGTTCTTC.

This sequence joins TRBV3-1 (or the pseudogene TRBV3-2) and TRBJ1-1; 9 bases match TRBD1. V lost 4 bases, J lost 2 bases, and 5 bases stayed unmatched. Germline V lookup: CDR1 LGHDT, CDR2 YNNKEL (reference sequence). The CDR3 length is 15 residues. CDR3 DNA: TGTGCCAGCAGCCGCCCGACAGGGGGAAACACTGAAGCTTTCTTT. This codes for CASSRPTGGNTEAFF.

The chain has TRBV10-3 and TRBJ2-7, with 10 bases fitting TRBD1. This CDR3 is 15 amino acids long. With 2 bases clipped from V and 3 bases from J, the junction kept 4 bases outside the gene matches. Per germline, CDR1 ENHRY and CDR2 SYGVKD. This chain's CDR3 is CAISEPTGGNYEQYF. The CDR3 DNA reads TGTGCCATCAGTGAGCCGACAGGGGGCAACTACGAGCAGTACTTC.

The chain carries TRBV28 and TRBJ1-1, with D unresolved. Germline V gene sequence: CDR1 MDHEN, CDR2 SYDVKM. The V and J ends lost 7 bases and 1 base respectively, with 16 bases between them. The CDR3 consists of 15 residues. Here the CDR3 reads CASTTEGSGNTEAFF. Here the CDR3 DNA reads TGTGCCAGCACCACCGAGGGTTCTGGGAACACTGAAGCTTTCTTT.